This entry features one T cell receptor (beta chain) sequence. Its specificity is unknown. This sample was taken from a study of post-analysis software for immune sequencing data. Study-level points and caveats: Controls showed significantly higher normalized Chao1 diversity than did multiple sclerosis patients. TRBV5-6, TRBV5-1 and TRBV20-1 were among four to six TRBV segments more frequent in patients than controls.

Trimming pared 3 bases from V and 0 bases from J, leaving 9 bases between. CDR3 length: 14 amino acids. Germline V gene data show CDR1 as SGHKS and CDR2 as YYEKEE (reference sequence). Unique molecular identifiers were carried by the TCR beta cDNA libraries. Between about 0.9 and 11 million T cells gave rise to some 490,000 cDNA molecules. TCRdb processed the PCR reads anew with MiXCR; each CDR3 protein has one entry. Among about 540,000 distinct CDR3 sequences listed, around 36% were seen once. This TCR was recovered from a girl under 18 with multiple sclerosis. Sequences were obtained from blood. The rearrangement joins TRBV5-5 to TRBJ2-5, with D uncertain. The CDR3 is CASSSGRYQETQYF. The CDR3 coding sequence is TGTGCCAGCAGCTCCGGACGGTACCAAGAGACCCAGTACTTC.